This T cell receptor beta chain derives from a study of cytomegalovirus exposure and HLA in healthy donors. Study-wide results and limits: Later analysis associated a missense DCLRE1C variant with TCR beta V- and J-gene trimming. In a later analysis, parvovirus B19, influenza, CMV and Epstein-Barr virus appeared linked to several top co-occurrence clusters.

The PCR contained 60 Vbeta and 13 Jbeta primers. Here immunoSEQ multiplex PCR was the method, and the copy in TCRdb shows in-frame clones only, minus some. The data contain roughly 160,000 clones, about 80% of them singletons. Concerning this clone itself: The antigen is unknown.

Germline values: CDR1 MDHEN, CDR2 SYDVKM. The CDR3 is 14 amino acids. The junction had 6 bases not matched to a gene; V was cut back by 8 bases and J by 4 bases. The V gene is TRBV28, the J gene TRBJ1-2; 11 bases are shared with TRBD1. Sequencing input: PBMCs. The receptor comes from a man younger than 45 in good health and CMV-seronegative. CDR3: CASVDRGRSYGYTF. CDR3 DNA: TGTGCCAGCGTGGACAGGGGGCGAAGCTATGGCTACACCTTC.